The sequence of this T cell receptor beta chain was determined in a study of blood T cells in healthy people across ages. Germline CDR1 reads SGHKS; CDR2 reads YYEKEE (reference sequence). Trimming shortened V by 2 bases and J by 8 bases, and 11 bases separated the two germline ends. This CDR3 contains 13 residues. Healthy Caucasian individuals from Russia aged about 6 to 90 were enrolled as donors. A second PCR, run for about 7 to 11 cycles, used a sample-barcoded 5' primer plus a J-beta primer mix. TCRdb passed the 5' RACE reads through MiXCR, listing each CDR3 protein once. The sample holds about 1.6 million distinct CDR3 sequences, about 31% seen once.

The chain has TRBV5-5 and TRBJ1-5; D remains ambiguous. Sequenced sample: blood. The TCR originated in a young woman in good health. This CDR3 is CASSLGQREPQHF. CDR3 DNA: TGTGCCAGCAGCTTAGGGCAACGAGAGCCCCAGCATTTT.